A single sample gave rise to the 4 T cell receptor beta chains below, sequenced in a study of vaccination and CD4 T cells after COVID-19. Sample treatment: roughly 11-day PBMC culture with coronavirus spike peptide pools or control peptides (ViraFEST assay). With the Oncomine TCR Beta short-read assay, DNA from cultured CD4+ T cells was sequenced. Each CDR3 protein is one row after TCRdb ran MiXCR on the PCR reads. The profile covers roughly 16,000 distinct CDR3 sequences, with roughly four fifths appearing a single time and around a tenth taken by the ten largest. The antigens for these receptors are not known. Sequencing used CD4+ T cells from blood, cultured in vitro, obtained after SARS-CoV-2 vaccination. The receptors shown here come from a human donor who received a COVID-19 vaccine.

This clonotype was detected only a few times. The gene calls are TRBV7-2 and TRBJ2-1; possible D gene TRBD2, 6 bases. Trimming shortened V by 0 bases and J by 5 bases, and 11 bases separated the two germline ends. Germline CDR1 and CDR2: SGHTA and FQGNSA. The CDR3 runs 15 residues. DNA of the CDR3: TGTGCCAGCAGCTTAGCGGGACTCGACAACAATGAGCAGTTCTTC. Translating it yields CASSLAGLDNNEQFF.

The chain couples TRBV20-1 to TRBJ1-1; 7 bases map to TRBD1. V lost 0 bases to trimming and J lost 2 bases; unmatched junction nucleotides: 3. This CDR3 has 14 residues. The V gene's germline CDR1 is DFQATT and CDR2 SNEGSKA (reference sequence). The CDR3 spells CSARDQGGNTEAFF. DNA of the CDR3: TGCAGTGCTAGAGATCAGGGGGGAAACACTGAAGCTTTCTTT.

V usage is TRBV6-2 or TRBV6-3 and J usage is TRBJ2-5, with D possibly matching TRBD1 (6 bases). The germline CDR1 and CDR2 sequences are MNHEY and SVGEGT. The CDR3 runs to 13 residues. V was pared by 7 bases and J by 5 bases, with 14 bases between. Written as DNA, the CDR3 is TGTGCCAGCACCCGAGGGGGTTGGGAGACCCAGTACTTC. It codes for CASTRGGWETQYF.

V is TRBV21-1 and J is TRBJ1-5; the table calls TRBD1, which could not be checked here. TRBV21-1 is termed a pseudogene. This CDR3 is built from 15 residues. This CDR3 is CASSNIRTVNQPQHF. Written as DNA, the CDR3 is TGTGCCAGCAGCAATATTAGGACAGTTAATCAGCCCCAGCATTTT.